Each of the 8 T cell receptor beta chains below was sequenced from the same sample in a study of blood T cell repertoires in COVID-19. TCRdb's table, derived via immunoSEQ multiplex PCR, lists solely in-frame clones and lacks some. The sample includes 250,000 to 400,000 clones, 90% seen only once; the top ten take under 3%. Sequencing was done on a sample of peripheral blood. These receptors all stem from a woman in her twenties or thirties with COVID-19, enrolled during active disease.

J is TRBJ2-5 and V is TRBV15; no definite D call. Trimming cost V 7 bases and J 0 bases, with 12 bases left between them. CDR1 is LNHNV, CDR2 YYDKDF, per germline (reference sequence). This CDR3 is 14 amino acids long. CDR3 region: CATNPTTNQETQYF. CDR3 bases: TGTGCCACCAACCCCACTACTAACCAAGAGACCCAGTACTTC.

The rearrangement joins TRBV27 to TRBJ2-6; no clear D. Trimming pared 3 bases from V and 0 bases from J, leaving 6 bases between. Germline V gene sequence: CDR1 MNHEY, CDR2 SMNVEV (reference sequence). The CDR3 spans 15 residues. CDR3 nucleotides: TGTGCCAGCAGTTTTGCCGGCTCTGGGGCCAACGTCCTGACTTTC. Translated, it gives CASSFAGSGANVLTF.

The rearrangement joins TRBV29-1 to TRBJ1-1; 7 bases map to TRBD1. J lost 6 bases, V lost 4 bases, and 5 bases had no gene match. The CDR3 sequence is 12 residues long. CDR1 SQVTM and CDR2 ANQGSEA come from the germline V gene. Written as DNA, the CDR3 is TGCAGCGTTGTTGAGGGGGCGGCTGAAGCTTTCTTT. It specifies CSVVEGAAEAFF. The whole variable domain, remainder taken from reference TRBV29-1 and TRBJ1-1, is SAVISQKPSRDICQRGTSLTIQCQVDSQVTMMFWYRQQPGQSLTLIATANQGSEATYESGFVIDKFPISRPNLTFSTLTVSNMSPEDSSIYLCSVVEGAAEAFFGQGTRLTVV.

V is TRBV2 and J is TRBJ1-2; D is possibly TRBD1 (5 bases). Germline V gene sequence: CDR1 SNHLY, CDR2 FYNNEI. The CDR3 contains 16 residues. With 3 bases removed from V and 1 base from J, the gap between germline ends came to 15 bases. CDR3 sequence reads: CASSDLRGSFNYGYTF. CDR3 bases: TGTGCCAGCAGTGACCTTCGGGGGTCTTTTAACTATGGCTACACCTTC.

The V and J genes are TRBV7-2 and TRBJ1-2, with D unresolved. Per germline, CDR1 SGHTA and CDR2 FQGNSA. The CDR3 is 16 residues long. V gave up 6 bases and J gave up 0 bases, with 17 bases separating them. The DNA of the CDR3 is TGTGCCAGCAGTTCCCAGCCGGGGAAGGCTAACTATGGCTACACCTTC. Its protein is CASSSQPGKANYGYTF.

The chain employs TRBV2 and TRBJ1-5; no reliable D call. Trimming left V 3 bases short and J 1 base short, with 7 bases between. This CDR3 comprises 14 residues. Germline lookup yields CDR1 SNHLY and CDR2 FYNNEI. The CDR3 sequence: CASSDPGSNQPQHF. The CDR3 DNA reads TGTGCCAGCAGTGATCCAGGAAGCAATCAGCCCCAGCATTTT.

This clone was seen a single time. J is TRBJ2-7 and V is TRBV11-2, with D possibly TRBD2 on 6 matching bases. Trimming shortened V by 7 bases and J by 6 bases, and 13 bases separated the two germline ends. The CDR3 is made up of 12 amino acids. CDR1 is SGHAT and CDR2 is FQNNGV in the germline V gene. Here the CDR3 reads CASTPKGGEQYF. The DNA of the CDR3 is TGTGCCAGCACCCCCAAGGGAGGCGAGCAGTACTTC.

This clone was seen a single time. This sequence joins TRBV13 and TRBJ2-3; D is possibly TRBD2 (6 bases). The V end was cut by 4 bases, the J end by 5 bases, with 16 bases between. The germline V gene has CDR1 PRHDT and CDR2 FYEKMQ (reference sequence). The CDR3 is made up of 15 amino acids. The CDR3 DNA follows: TGTGCCAGCAGCTCAGCCGGGACTCTAGGAGATACGCAGTATTTT. Translating it yields CASSSAGTLGDTQYF.